One TCR beta chain is described in this entry. As yet, its antigen is unknown. These data belong to a study of T cells in narcolepsy. Overall study findings and caveats: Autoreactive clonotypes reportedly recurred in blood of same and different patients, not controls.

This CDR3 comprises 17 residues. V was trimmed by 2 bases and J by 3 bases, leaving 18 bases between them. The germline V gene encodes CDR1 MDHEN and CDR2 SYDVKM. Repertoires were generated with immunoSEQ multiplex PCR, while TCRdb's copy carries only in-frame clones and drops some. The sample lists some 30,000 clones, 60% to 80% occurring once. Sequences were obtained from memory (CD45RA-) CD4+ T cells from blood. The rearrangement links TRBV28 to TRBJ2-3; D remains unclear. This TCR was sampled from a human donor in good health. CDR3 nucleotides: TGTGCCAGCAGTTTAGTTTTGGTCCCACGTCGTACAGATACGCAGTATTTT. It encodes CASSLVLVPRRTDTQYF.